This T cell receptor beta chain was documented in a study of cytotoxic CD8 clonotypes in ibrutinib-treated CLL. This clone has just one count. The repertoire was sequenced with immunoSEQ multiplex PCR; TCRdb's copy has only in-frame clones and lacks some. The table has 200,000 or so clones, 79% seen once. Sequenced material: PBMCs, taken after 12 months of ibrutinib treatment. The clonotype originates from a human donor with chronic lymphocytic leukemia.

The CDR3 DNA is TGTGCCATCAGTGAAGGAGGACAGGACTATGGCTACACCTTC. Protein: CAISEGGQDYGYTF. V usage is TRBV10-3 and J usage is TRBJ1-2; TRBD1 aligns across 7 bases. The CDR3 has 14 residues. With V trimmed by 3 bases and J by 3 bases, 4 bases remained unmatched. Germline lookup yields CDR1 ENHRY and CDR2 SYGVKD.